This T cell receptor beta chain emerged from a study of blood T cell repertoires in COVID-19. Study overall: COVID-19 samples collected from the United States, Italy and Spain covered acute and convalescent phases. T cells, B-cell-depleted T cells, or PBMCs supplied cDNA or gDNA.

Sequencing used immunoSEQ multiplex PCR; TCRdb keeps in-frame clones, though not all of them. Among some 22,000 clones, 70% to 90% were seen once, and the ten largest hold roughly 27%. The origin of this receptor is a human donor with active COVID-19. The donor label of this sample is uncertain. Sequencing was performed on peripheral blood.

DNA for the CDR3: TGTGCCAGTAGTATAATGACAGGGGGTGTAGGCAATCAGCCCCAGCATTTT. It translates to CASSIMTGGVGNQPQHF. The V gene is TRBV19, the J gene TRBJ1-5; 9 bases match TRBD1. Trimming took 2 bases from V and 2 from J; bases not matched to a gene: 7. Germline values: CDR1 LNHDA, CDR2 SQIVND (reference sequence). The CDR3 is 17 amino acids.